These T cell receptor beta chains were read from a single sample in a study of blood T cell repertoires in COVID-19. The protocol was immunoSEQ multiplex PCR, while the TCRdb copy is restricted to in-frame clones and leaves out a portion. The sample has 190,000 or so clones, about 88% seen once. Sequencing was done on a sample of peripheral blood. The source of these receptors is a man aged 35 to 55 with active or convalescent COVID-19. The CDR3 runs from the conserved cysteine through the conserved F or W. Clone size is shown for a subset of rows, as once, few, many or a class of expanded clone.

clone_size v_call cdr3_aa
- TRBV7-2 CASSLASTGEETQYF
- TRBV14 CASSQGGTSGHLRNEQFF
- TRBV12-3/TRBV12-4 CASSTGTGLRAFF
- TRBV5-1 CASSFGVTGPMNTEAFF
- TRBV30 CAWRTERTEAFF
- TRBV28 CASSSVGRTQETQYF
- TRBV24-1 CATNGSFGGSSTDTQYF
- TRBV7-9 CASSFGTHEKLFF
few TRBV27 CASSRFYPYGSPLHF
- TRBV4-2 CASSQADRGKAEAFF
few TRBV11-2 CASSSLSGGAYEQYF
few TRBV12-3/TRBV12-4 CASTRGSYNEQFF
- TRBV12-3/TRBV12-4 CASSFGANTEAFF
- TRBV5-1 CASSLQTGAMETQYF
- TRBV12-3/TRBV12-4 CASSFVAAEQFF
- TRBV7-8 CASSSGLYNEQFF
- TRBV5-1 CASGPGTADPTDTQYF
few TRBV12-3/TRBV12-4 CASSRNRGTEAFF
- TRBV9 CASSAVDTVEAFF
- TRBV7-7 CASSLGSGGQETQYF
- TRBV29-1 CSVARGPQETQYF
- TRBV7-9 CASSQFRGGGELFF
- TRBV5-1 CASSLTGGASEAFF
- TRBV9 CASSETGTEAKAFF
- TRBV3-1/TRBV3-2 CASSQEAVTQYF
- TRBV30 CAWRAPGGRKYNEQFF
- TRBV15 CATSRDRSQHQPQHF
once TRBV3-1/TRBV3-2 CASSTGTVKGGDTQYF
- TRBV5-6 CASSPTGGRVTEAFF
- TRBV10-2 CASSGSGSGANVLTF
- TRBV10-1 CASSRKSGSEAFF
- TRBV6-6 CASSYPTTGSSGEQYF